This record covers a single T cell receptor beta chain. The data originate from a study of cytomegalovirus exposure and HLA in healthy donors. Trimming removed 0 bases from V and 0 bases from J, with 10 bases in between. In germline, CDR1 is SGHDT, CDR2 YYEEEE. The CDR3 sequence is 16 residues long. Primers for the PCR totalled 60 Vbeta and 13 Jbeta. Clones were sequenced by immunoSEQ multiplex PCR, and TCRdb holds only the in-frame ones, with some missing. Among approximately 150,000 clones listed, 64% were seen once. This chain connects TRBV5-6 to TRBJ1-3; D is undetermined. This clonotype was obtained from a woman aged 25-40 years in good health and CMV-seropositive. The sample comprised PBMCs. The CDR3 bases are TGTGCCAGCAGCTTGGCCGCGGGCCTCTCTGGAAACACCATATATTTT. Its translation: CASSLAAGLSGNTIYF.